This T cell receptor (beta chain) was observed in a study of response to subunit inactivated influenza vaccine. This clonotype was seen a handful of times. The CDR3 consists of 19 residues. Looked up from germline, CDR1 is SGHVS and CDR2 is FQNEAQ. The V and J ends lost 1 base and 1 base, in that order; junction bases with no gene match: 15. TCRdb re-called the RT-PCR reads with MiXCR, one entry per CDR3 protein. The table includes more than 500,000 distinct CDR3 sequences, 11% detected once. Separately, the same data were catalogued under a study of T cells expressing NK-cell markers. Per that paper: The authors made TCR beta cDNA libraries by 5'RACE template switching. This switching added a universal primer site and UMIs. The authors derived TCR beta repertoires from sorted CD3+CD56+NKG2C+, CD3+CD56+NKG2C- and CD3+CD56-NKG2C+ T cells. With respect to HCMV, most of the eight sequenced donors were seropositive, and one was seronegative. T cells sorted in several experiments were restricted to alpha-beta TCR T cells by an anti-gamma-delta TCR antibody.

Sample: PBMCs from blood, taken on the day of vaccination. This chain uses TRBV7-8 with TRBJ2-7; 8 bases map to TRBD2. The source is a man between 45 and 60 years old who received an inactivated influenza vaccine. This chain's CDR3 is CASSLDGLAVVLPSYEQYF. The DNA for the CDR3 is TGTGCCAGCAGCTTAGACGGACTAGCAGTCGTCCTACCTTCCTACGAGCAGTACTTC. Drawing the rest from reference TRBV7-8 and TRBJ2-7, the complete variable domain is GAGVSQSPRYKVAKRGQDVALRCDPISGHVSLFWYQQALGQGPEFLTYFQNEAQLDKSGLPSDRFFAERPEGSVSTLKIQRTQQEDSAVYLCASSLDGLAVVLPSYEQYFGPGTRLTVT.